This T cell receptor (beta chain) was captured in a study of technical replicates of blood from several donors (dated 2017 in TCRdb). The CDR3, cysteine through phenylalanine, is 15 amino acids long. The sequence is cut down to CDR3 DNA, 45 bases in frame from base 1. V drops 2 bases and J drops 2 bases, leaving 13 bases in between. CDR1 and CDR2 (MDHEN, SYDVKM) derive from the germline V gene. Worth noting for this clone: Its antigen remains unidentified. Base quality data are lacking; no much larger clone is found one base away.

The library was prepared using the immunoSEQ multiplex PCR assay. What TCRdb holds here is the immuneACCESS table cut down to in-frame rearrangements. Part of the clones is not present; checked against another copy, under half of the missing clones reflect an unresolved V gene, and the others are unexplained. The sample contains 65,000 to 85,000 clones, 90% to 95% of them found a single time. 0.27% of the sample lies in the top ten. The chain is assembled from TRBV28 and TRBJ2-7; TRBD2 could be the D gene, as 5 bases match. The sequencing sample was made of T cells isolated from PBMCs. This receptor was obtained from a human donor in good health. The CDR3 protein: CASSLRSSRTYEQYF. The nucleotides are TGTGCCAGCAGTTTAAGGTCTAGCAGAACCTACGAGCAGTACTTC.